Listed below are T cell receptor beta chains from one sample, sequenced in a study of response to subunit inactivated influenza vaccine. MiXCR, applied by TCRdb to the RT-PCR reads, yields one record per CDR3 protein. The sample carries 650,000 to 800,000 distinct CDR3 sequences, approximately 15% recorded once. Material: PBMCs from blood, obtained 14 to 15 days before vaccination. These receptors were collected from a man aged 45-65 years who received an inactivated influenza vaccine. Both conserved end residues are part of each CDR3. The D gene is left open where the match is weak. Rows give clone size only sometimes, using once, few, many, or a class for an expanded clone.

abundance,d_gene,j_gene,v_gene,CDR3nt,CDR3aa
NA,TRBD1,TRBJ1-2,TRBV20-1,TGCTGTGCTGACTTCCCGGGACAGGGTAATAATGGCTACACCTTC,CCADFPGQGNNGYTF
many,NA,TRBJ2-5,TRBV20-1,TGCAGTGCTAGTCCCAGGGCCCGAGTCGAGACCCAGTACTTC,CSASPRARVETQYF
NA,NA,TRBJ2-1,TRBV6-2/TRBV6-3,TGTGCCAGCAGTTACGGAAGGGCCACTTACAATGAGCAGTTCTTC,CASSYGRATYNEQFF
few,NA,TRBJ2-1,TRBV11-2,TGTGCCAGCAGCTCCGGGATCAGCGAGCAGTTCTTC,CASSSGISEQFF
few,TRBD1,TRBJ2-2,TRBV6-1,TGTGCCAGCAGTGGGGGACAGGCGGTTTCCACCGGGGAGCTGTTTTTT,CASSGGQAVSTGELFF
NA,NA,TRBJ1-3,TRBV9,TGTGCCAGCAGCGTACCGGACGGCTCCTCTGGAAACACCATATATTTT,CASSVPDGSSGNTIYF
NA,TRBD1,TRBJ2-5,TRBV10-3,TGTGCCATCAGTGACGTAGACAGGGGGTTACGAGAGACCCAGTACTTC,CAISDVDRGLRETQYF
few,TRBD2,TRBJ2-1,TRBV6-2/TRBV6-3,TGTGCCAGCAGATCTATAGTAGGCGGGAGTAAGGATGAGCAGTTCTTC,CASRSIVGGSKDEQFF
few,NA,TRBJ2-1,TRBV18,TGTGCCAGCTCCTCATCAGGGGACGAGCAGTTCTTC,CASSSSGDEQFF
few,NA,TRBJ2-5,TRBV7-2,TGTGCCAGCAGCTTAGCGATAGGGGGTACAGAGACCCAGTACTTC,CASSLAIGGTETQYF
few,TRBD2,TRBJ2-1,TRBV29-1,TGCAGCGTTGAGCGGGGGGAGATCAACAATGAGCAGTTCTTC,CSVERGEINNEQFF
few,NA,TRBJ2-5,TRBV24-1,TGTGCCACCAGTGACTGGACAGTTGGGGGAGAGACCCAGTACTTC,CATSDWTVGGETQYF
NA,NA,TRBJ1-5,TRBV12-3/TRBV12-4,TGTGCCAGCGGAGGTCTTAGCAATCAGCCCCAGCATTTT,CASGGLSNQPQHF
NA,TRBD1,TRBJ1-3,TRBV7-2,TGTGCCAGCAGCTTAGCGCCGGGACAGGGTTTCAACACCATATATTTT,CASSLAPGQGFNTIYF
NA,TRBD2,TRBJ2-7,TRBV7-2,TGTGCCAGCAGCTTACGGAAGGGACTAGACTACGAGCAGTACTTC,CASSLRKGLDYEQYF
many,NA,TRBJ1-5,TRBV20-1,TGCAGTGCTGAGACTGAGCGGGTCCAGCATTTT,CSAETERVQHF
few,TRBD1,TRBJ2-7,TRBV4-3,TGCGCCAGCAGCCAAACAGACAGGGGTGGATACGAGCAGTACTTC,CASSQTDRGGYEQYF
many,TRBD2,TRBJ2-2,TRBV6-1,TGTGCCAGCAAGGGGACTAGCGGGAAAAACACCGGGGAGCTGTTTTTT,CASKGTSGKNTGELFF
few,NA,TRBJ1-4,TRBV7-9,TGTGCCAGCAGCTCCGGGGGAGGGTCGGAAAAACTGTTTTTT,CASSSGGGSEKLFF
NA,NA,TRBJ1-6,TRBV5-1,TGCGCCAGCAGCTTGGTCGGGGGCTCGGATTCACCCCTCCACTTT,CASSLVGGSDSPLHF
few,TRBD1,TRBJ1-5,TRBV10-3,TGTGCCACCCTTCCTGACAGGGGGAGCAATCAGCCCCAGCATTTT,CATLPDRGSNQPQHF
NA,NA,TRBJ1-1,TRBV5-1,TGCGCCAGCAGCCCCAGCTGGAGGAACACTGAAGCTTTCTTT,CASSPSWRNTEAFF
many,TRBD2,TRBJ2-3,TRBV5-5,TGTGCCAGCAGCTTGGGGACTAGCGGGGGGCGTCCCACAGATACGCAGTATTTT,CASSLGTSGGRPTDTQYF
few,NA,TRBJ2-6,TRBV11-2,TGTGCCAGCAGCTTACCTCTCCGGGCGTCCCTTCTTTCTGGGGCCAACGTCCTGACTTTC,CASSLPLRASLLSGANVLTF
NA,NA,TRBJ1-2,TRBV5-6,TGTGCCAGCAGCTTGGAGGTTCGGGCGGGCTACACCTTC,CASSLEVRAGYTF
many,TRBD1,TRBJ2-3,TRBV11-1,TGTGCCAGCAGCTCCGGGGTAGGACAGGGGCTTAAAGCAGATACGCAGTATTTT,CASSSGVGQGLKADTQYF
few,NA,TRBJ1-3,TRBV13,TGTGCCAGCAGCTTAGTTCCCGGGTCCGATGGAAACACCATATATTTT,CASSLVPGSDGNTIYF
NA,NA,TRBJ2-1,TRBV29-1,TGCAGCGTTGATGGACAGTACAATGAGCAGTTCTTC,CSVDGQYNEQFF
NA,NA,TRBJ2-2,TRBV5-1,TGCGCCAGCAGCTGGGGGCCAGGGGGGAGCACCGGGGAGCTGTTTTTT,CASSWGPGGSTGELFF
many,TRBD2,TRBJ2-1,TRBV7-2,TGTGCCAGCAGCTCCGGACTAGCAGGTTACAATGAGCAGTTCTTC,CASSSGLAGYNEQFF
few,TRBD2,TRBJ2-7,TRBV29-1,TGCAGCGTTGAGGGGACTACCGGGACCGGCATTTTCGAGCAGTACTTC,CSVEGTTGTGIFEQYF
few,NA,TRBJ2-1,TRBV7-9,TGTGCCAGCAGCTTAGAAGCGACTCTCAATGAGCAGTTCTTC,CASSLEATLNEQFF
NA,TRBD1,TRBJ1-1,TRBV2,TGTGCCAGCAGTGGACAGGGGGTTCATGCTTTCTTT,CASSGQGVHAFF
few,NA,TRBJ1-2,TRBV5-1,TGCGCCAGCAGCTCAAAGGACAGTTCTTATGGCTACACCTTC,CASSSKDSSYGYTF
NA,NA,TRBJ2-5,TRBV10-3,TGTGCCACCGGGGGTAGCCCTAATTCCCAAGAGACCCAGTACTTC,CATGGSPNSQETQYF
NA,NA,TRBJ2-4,TRBV3-1,TGTGCCAGCAGCCGATCGGTTCATTCCCGAGCCAAAAACATTCAGTACTTC,CASSRSVHSRAKNIQYF
NA,NA,TRBJ2-2,TRBV29-1,TGCAGCGTTGCAGGAGGTGACACCGGGGAGCTGTTTTTT,CSVAGGDTGELFF
few,NA,TRBJ2-7,TRBV20-1,TGCAGTGCTAGGGGGGATACTAGCCCCTTCTACGAGCAGTACTTC,CSARGDTSPFYEQYF
few,TRBD1,TRBJ2-3,TRBV7-8,TGTGCCAGCCGGCGTTCTCAGACAGGGGTCGCGGATACGCAGTATTTT,CASRRSQTGVADTQYF
NA,NA,TRBJ1-5,TRBV20-1,TGCAGTGCTCTTCTGACAGGAGAAAGGCAGCCCCAGCATTTT,CSALLTGERQPQHF
few,NA,TRBJ2-1,TRBV20-1,TGCAGTGCTCTCGGGGAACATGAGCAGTTCTTC,CSALGEHEQFF
NA,TRBD1,TRBJ2-7,TRBV20-1,TGCAGTGCCGGGGACGGGACAGGGGGATTCGAGCAGTACTTC,CSAGDGTGGFEQYF
few,NA,TRBJ1-1,TRBV6-1,TGTGCCAGCAGTGAAAGGGCCGCGAACACTGAAGCTTTCTTT,CASSERAANTEAFF
NA,NA,TRBJ2-1,TRBV6-2/TRBV6-3,TGTGCCAGCAGTTACGGGACCCCAGGAGGGGATGAGCAGTTCTTC,CASSYGTPGGDEQFF
many,NA,TRBJ2-1,TRBV11-2,TGTGCCAGCAGCAAGACAGGGAGGAATGAGCAGTTCTTC,CASSKTGRNEQFF
few,NA,TRBJ1-5,TRBV12-3/TRBV12-4,TGTGCCAGCAGCGGCCCCGGGGGTCCTCAGCCCCAGCATTTT,CASSGPGGPQPQHF
NA,TRBD2,TRBJ2-1,TRBV27,TGTGCCAGCAGTTTACGAGACCTAGCGGGGGCCTTACTTAACAATGAGCAGTTCTTC,CASSLRDLAGALLNNEQFF
NA,TRBD1,TRBJ2-3,TRBV11-2,TGTGCCAGCACCAGGGGGATCACAGATACGCAGTATTTT,CASTRGITDTQYF
few,NA,TRBJ2-2,TRBV5-1,TGCGCCAGCAGCTTGGACGGGAACGCCGGGGAGCTGTTTTTT,CASSLDGNAGELFF
once,NA,TRBJ2-2,TRBV7-6,TGTGCCAGCAGCTTAGCCACGGTCACCGGGGAGCTGTTTTTT,CASSLATVTGELFF
NA,TRBD2,TRBJ2-7,TRBV10-2,TGCGCCAGCAGTGAGTGGACTAGCGGCGAGCAGTACTTC,CASSEWTSGEQYF
many,NA,TRBJ1-2,TRBV5-6,TGTGCCAGCAGCCACCAGGGGACGTCCTATGGCTACACCTTC,CASSHQGTSYGYTF
NA,NA,TRBJ1-5,TRBV30,TGTGCCTGGAGTGTGGGGAGGCTAGGGGGCAATCAGCCCCAGCATTTT,CAWSVGRLGGNQPQHF
NA,NA,TRBJ1-5,TRBV5-1,TGCGCCAGCAGCTTGGGACGTTCGGGCCTGGGCAATCAGCCCCAGCATTTT,CASSLGRSGLGNQPQHF
few,TRBD2,TRBJ2-1,TRBV20-1,TGCAGTGCTAGAGATCTTTTTGGTTTGGACGGGACTAGCGGGGGGAGGGGAAATGAGCAGTTCTTC,CSARDLFGLDGTSGGRGNEQFF